This record concerns one T cell receptor (beta chain) sequence. Its antigen is currently unknown. This sample is drawn from a study of CXCR3-negative and CXCR3-positive naive CD8 T cells. Study observations and caveats: Researchers report that CXCR3-positive naive cells carry more hydrophobic TRB CDR3s than CXCR3-negative naive cells.

Germline CDR1 reads SGHDN; CDR2 reads FVKESK. The length of the CDR3 is 13 residues. Preparation of TRB cDNA libraries relied on 5' RACE carrying UMI labels. TCRdb reprocessed the 5' RACE reads and keeps a single row for each CDR3 protein, giving no DNA. Recorded for this sample: around 65,000 distinct CDR3 sequences. This sequence joins TRBV14 and TRBJ2-3; TCRdb names TRBD1, which stays unverified in the absence of DNA. The sequenced material came from naive CXCR3+ CD8+ T cells from blood. Subset given: CD45RO-CCR7+CD27+CD95- naive CD8+ T cells expressing CXCR3 (TNR3+). The receptor comes from a human donor in good health. Some clones in this sample may be carry-over from other donors' samples. CDR3 region: CASSRRQTDTQYF. Filled out from reference TRBV14 and TRBJ2-3, the complete variable domain reads EAGVTQFPSHSVIEKGQTVTLRCDPISGHDNLYWYRRVMGKEIKFLLHFVKESKQDESGMPNNRFLAERTGGTYSTLKVQPAELEDSGVYFCASSRRQTDTQYFGPGTRLTVL.